These T cell receptor beta chains were read from a single sample in a study of beta chain features in type 1 diabetes. The protocol was immunoSEQ multiplex PCR, while the TCRdb copy is restricted to in-frame clones and leaves out a portion. The sample gives 120,000 to 150,000 clones, less than 9% of which show up once; around 1.5% is in the top ten. The sequencing sample was made of central memory CD4+ T cells from blood. The receptors stem from a woman in her twenties or thirties in good health. Both conserved end residues are part of each CDR3. D genes are given only for firm matches. A row's size may be missing; if present it is once, few, many or a size class.

>TRBV4-3|TRBJ2-3|.|TRBD1
CASSPPSGTGDTDTQYF
TGCGCCAGCAGCCCCCCTTCCGGGACAGGGGACACAGATACGCAGTATTTT
>TRBV2|TRBJ2-7|.|TRBD2
CASGLGGAYEQYF
TGTGCCAGCGGGCTCGGGGGGGCCTACGAGCAGTACTTC
>TRBV7-9|TRBJ2-5|.|TRBD2
CASSYGLAGVPLYETQYF
TGTGCCAGCAGCTATGGACTAGCGGGAGTTCCCCTTTACGAGACCCAGTACTTC
>TRBV30|TRBJ2-7|.|.
CAWSVQPRGASYEQYF
TGTGCCTGGAGTGTACAACCCCGGGGTGCCTCCTACGAGCAGTACTTC
>TRBV7-2|TRBJ1-5|.|TRBD1
CASSLETGVPQPQHF
TGTGCCAGCAGCTTAGAAACAGGGGTTCCTCAGCCCCAGCATTTT
>TRBV29-1|TRBJ1-2|few|TRBD1
CSVEGDRNYGYTF
TGCAGCGTTGAGGGGGACAGAAACTATGGCTACACCTTC
>TRBV14|TRBJ2-1|few|.
CASSHSGQLGEQFF
TGTGCCAGCAGCCATTCGGGTCAACTCGGTGAGCAGTTCTTC
>TRBV6-6|TRBJ2-1|many|TRBD2
CASSSGLAGANEQFF
TGTGCCAGCAGTTCGGGACTAGCGGGAGCCAATGAGCAGTTCTTC
>TRBV19|TRBJ2-6|.|TRBD1
CASSRTGSHAGANVLTF
TGTGCCAGTAGTCGGACAGGGAGCCACGCTGGGGCCAACGTCCTGACTTTC
>TRBV2|TRBJ2-2|.|TRBD1
CASSGQGAGELFF
TGTGCCAGCAGCGGTCAGGGGGCCGGGGAGCTGTTTTTT
>TRBV25-1|TRBJ2-3|few|.
CASSRQGADTQYF
TGTGCCAGCAGTCGTCAGGGCGCAGATACGCAGTATTTT
>TRBV21-1|TRBJ2-3|few|.
CASSNGDRGGWGYTDTQYF
TGTGCCAGCAGCAACGGGGACAGGGGTGGATGGGGCTACACAGATACGCAGTATTTT
>TRBV18|TRBJ1-2|many|TRBD1
CASSLGDSYGYTF
TGTGCCAGCTCACTCGGGGACAGCTATGGCTACACCTTC
>TRBV9|TRBJ2-3|.|.
CASSVAGYYTDTQYF
TGTGCCAGCAGCGTAGCTGGGTACTACACAGATACGCAGTATTTT
>TRBV18|TRBJ2-1|.|.
CASSVQGRLQDEQFF
TGTGCCAGCTCAGTACAGGGTAGGTTACAGGATGAGCAGTTCTTC
>TRBV12-2|TRBJ2-1|few|.
CASRLGLQDSSYNEQFF
TGTGCAAGTCGCTTAGGACTCCAAGACTCCTCCTACAATGAGCAGTTCTTC
>TRBV28|TRBJ2-6|.|.
CASTSGGMSGANVLTF
TGTGCCAGCACCTCGGGCGGGATGTCTGGGGCCAACGTCCTGACTTTC
>TRBV28|TRBJ2-7|.|.
CATFGTSYEQYF
TGTGCCACCTTCGGGACAAGTTACGAGCAGTACTTC
>TRBV18|TRBJ2-1|few|TRBD2
CASSLTSGRENEQFF
TGTGCCAGCTCACTCACTAGCGGGAGGGAGAATGAGCAGTTCTTC
>TRBV4-3|TRBJ2-1|.|.
CASSQGHGDNEQFF
TGCGCCAGCAGCCAAGGGCACGGGGACAATGAGCAGTTCTTC
>TRBV7-3|TRBJ2-2|few|TRBD1
CASSLGQGDTGELFF
TGTGCCAGCAGCTTAGGTCAGGGGGACACCGGGGAGCTGTTTTTT
>TRBV5-6|TRBJ2-3|.|.
CASSLGLSTDTQYF
TGTGCCAGCAGCTTGGGACTTAGCACAGATACGCAGTATTTT
>TRBV5-5|TRBJ2-6|few|.
CASSLAGSGANVLTF
TGTGCCAGCAGCTTGGCAGGCTCTGGGGCCAACGTCCTGACTTTC
>TRBV2|TRBJ2-5|few|TRBD2
CASSEEREGTQYF
TGTGCCAGCAGTGAAGAGAGGGAGGGGACCCAGTACTTC
>TRBV18|TRBJ2-7|few|TRBD1
CASSPAGTGDYEQYF
TGTGCCAGCTCACCTGCAGGGACAGGGGATTACGAGCAGTACTTC